These T cell receptor beta chains were read from a single sample in a study of shared clonotypes between healthy human individuals. Profiling relied on immunoSEQ multiplex PCR, and the TCRdb table lists in-frame clones only, not all of them. The sample holds over a million clones, approximately 68% seen once. The material sequenced was memory CD4+ T cells sorted from blood. The receptor source for this set is a young man in good health. Each CDR3 is given with its conserved first and last residue. D genes are given only for firm matches. Clone size is stated in some rows and not others, as once, few, many or a class when expanded.

CDR3 protein: CASSEVGGLGEQYF; CDR3 DNA: TGTGCCAGCAGTGAGGTCGGCGGGCTCGGTGAGCAGTACTTC; D gene: NA; clone size: NA; CDR3 length: 14; J gene: TRBJ2-7; V gene: TRBV6-1
CDR3 protein: CASSVAGGVPSNEQFF; CDR3 DNA: TGTGCCAGCAGCGTAGCCGGCGGGGTGCCGTCCAATGAGCAGTTCTTC; D gene: NA; clone size: NA; CDR3 length: 16; J gene: TRBJ2-1; V gene: TRBV9
CDR3 protein: CASSDPRGASEKLFF; CDR3 DNA: TGTGCCAGCAGTGATCCCAGGGGGGCGAGTGAAAAACTGTTTTTT; D gene: TRBD1; clone size: NA; CDR3 length: 15; J gene: TRBJ1-4; V gene: TRBV6-1
CDR3 protein: CASSLSGEKLFF; CDR3 DNA: TGCGCCAGCAGCTTGAGCGGCGAAAAACTGTTTTTT; D gene: NA; clone size: NA; CDR3 length: 12; J gene: TRBJ1-4; V gene: TRBV5-1
CDR3 protein: CASSKTTNMRNQPQHF; CDR3 DNA: TGTGCCAGCAGTAAGACAACCAATATGAGGAATCAGCCCCAGCATTTT; D gene: NA; clone size: NA; CDR3 length: 16; J gene: TRBJ1-5; V gene: TRBV6-6
CDR3 protein: CASSQGQGFPYEQYF; CDR3 DNA: TGTGCCAGCAGTCAGGGACAGGGGTTCCCCTACGAGCAGTACTTC; D gene: TRBD1; clone size: NA; CDR3 length: 15; J gene: TRBJ2-7; V gene: TRBV27
CDR3 protein: CASSIPLYSTEAFF; CDR3 DNA: TGTGCCAGTAGTATCCCGTTGTATAGCACTGAAGCTTTCTTT; D gene: NA; clone size: NA; CDR3 length: 14; J gene: TRBJ1-1; V gene: TRBV19
CDR3 protein: CASSMGAGNTDTQYF; CDR3 DNA: TGTGCCAGTAGTATGGGAGCTGGTAACACAGATACGCAGTATTTT; D gene: NA; clone size: NA; CDR3 length: 15; J gene: TRBJ2-3; V gene: TRBV19
CDR3 protein: CASSYQVSNYGYTF; CDR3 DNA: TGTGCCAGCAGTTATCAGGTTTCTAACTATGGCTACACCTTC; D gene: NA; clone size: NA; CDR3 length: 14; J gene: TRBJ1-2; V gene: TRBV6-6
CDR3 protein: CAWGQGRTNYGYTF; CDR3 DNA: TGTGCCTGGGGACAGGGGAGGACTAACTATGGCTACACCTTC; D gene: TRBD1; clone size: NA; CDR3 length: 14; J gene: TRBJ1-2; V gene: TRBV30
CDR3 protein: CASSLELVGRGYTF; CDR3 DNA: TGTGCCAGCAGCTTAGAATTGGTCGGGAGGGGCTACACCTTC; D gene: NA; clone size: NA; CDR3 length: 14; J gene: TRBJ1-2; V gene: TRBV7-9
CDR3 protein: CASSLALAGRNTGELFF; CDR3 DNA: TGTGCCAGCAGCTTGGCGTTAGCGGGGAGGAACACCGGGGAGCTGTTTTTT; D gene: TRBD2; clone size: few; CDR3 length: 17; J gene: TRBJ2-2; V gene: TRBV5-6
CDR3 protein: CASSQDQGLPGNTIYF; CDR3 DNA: TGTGCCAGCAGCCAAGACCAGGGCCTGCCTGGAAACACCATATATTTT; D gene: NA; clone size: NA; CDR3 length: 16; J gene: TRBJ1-3; V gene: TRBV9
CDR3 protein: CASSPKPLLSGDGYTF; CDR3 DNA: TGTGCCAGCAGTCCAAAACCCCTCCTATCAGGGGACGGCTACACCTTC; D gene: NA; clone size: NA; CDR3 length: 16; J gene: TRBJ1-2; V gene: TRBV27
CDR3 protein: CASSGGGLADPKQFF; CDR3 DNA: TGTGCCAGCAGCGGGGGGGGACTAGCCGACCCAAAGCAGTTCTTC; D gene: TRBD2; clone size: NA; CDR3 length: 15; J gene: TRBJ2-1; V gene: TRBV6-1
CDR3 protein: CASSVEGAGNTIYF; CDR3 DNA: TGTGCCAGCAGTGTGGAAGGGGCGGGAAACACCATATATTTT; D gene: NA; clone size: NA; CDR3 length: 14; J gene: TRBJ1-3; V gene: TRBV2
CDR3 protein: CASSSGDRTIYEQYF; CDR3 DNA: TGCGCCAGCAGCTCAGGGGACAGAACCATCTACGAGCAGTACTTC; D gene: TRBD1; clone size: NA; CDR3 length: 15; J gene: TRBJ2-7; V gene: TRBV5-1
CDR3 protein: CASSIDPRGSSYEQYF; CDR3 DNA: TGTGCCAGTAGTATAGATCCTCGGGGGAGCTCCTACGAGCAGTACTTC; D gene: NA; clone size: NA; CDR3 length: 16; J gene: TRBJ2-7; V gene: TRBV19
CDR3 protein: CASSYYTGSNYGYTF; CDR3 DNA: TGTGCCAGCAGTTACTACACAGGTTCTAACTATGGCTACACCTTC; D gene: NA; clone size: NA; CDR3 length: 15; J gene: TRBJ1-2; V gene: TRBV6-5
CDR3 protein: CASRNRDDYGYTF; CDR3 DNA: TGTGCCAGCAGAAACCGGGACGACTATGGCTACACCTTC; D gene: NA; clone size: NA; CDR3 length: 13; J gene: TRBJ1-2; V gene: TRBV6-5
CDR3 protein: CASSLVGGGSSYEQYF; CDR3 DNA: TGTGCCAGCAGCTTAGTCGGCGGGGGAAGCTCCTACGAGCAGTACTTC; D gene: TRBD2; clone size: NA; CDR3 length: 16; J gene: TRBJ2-7; V gene: TRBV7-2
CDR3 protein: CASSEGQGGNEKLFF; CDR3 DNA: TGTGCCAGCAGCGAGGGACAGGGGGGTAATGAAAAACTGTTTTTT; D gene: TRBD1; clone size: NA; CDR3 length: 15; J gene: TRBJ1-4; V gene: TRBV5-4
CDR3 protein: CASSLQGMEGGTQYF; CDR3 DNA: TGCGCCAGCAGCTTGCAGGGGATGGAGGGAGGGACCCAGTACTTC; D gene: NA; clone size: NA; CDR3 length: 15; J gene: TRBJ2-5; V gene: TRBV5-1
CDR3 protein: CASSVSGSHSNEQFF; CDR3 DNA: TGTGCCAGCAGCGTCAGCGGGAGTCATTCCAATGAGCAGTTCTTC; D gene: TRBD2; clone size: NA; CDR3 length: 15; J gene: TRBJ2-1; V gene: TRBV9
CDR3 protein: CSATRDKEAFF; CDR3 DNA: TGCAGTGCTACTAGGGACAAGGAAGCTTTCTTT; D gene: NA; clone size: NA; CDR3 length: 11; J gene: TRBJ1-1; V gene: TRBV20-1
CDR3 protein: CASSLEVLAGTYEQYF; CDR3 DNA: TGTGCCAGCAGCTTGGAGGTACTAGCGGGCACCTACGAGCAGTACTTC; D gene: TRBD2; clone size: NA; CDR3 length: 16; J gene: TRBJ2-7; V gene: TRBV5-4
CDR3 protein: CASSFDYNQPQHF; CDR3 DNA: TGTGCCAGTAGTTTTGACTACAATCAGCCCCAGCATTTT; D gene: NA; clone size: NA; CDR3 length: 13; J gene: TRBJ1-5; V gene: TRBV19
CDR3 protein: CASSLGLDNEQFF; CDR3 DNA: TGCGCCAGCAGCTTGGGGCTCGACAATGAGCAGTTCTTC; D gene: NA; clone size: NA; CDR3 length: 13; J gene: TRBJ2-1; V gene: TRBV5-1
CDR3 protein: CASSSGVAGANVLTF; CDR3 DNA: TGTGCCAGCAGCTCTGGGGTGGCTGGGGCCAACGTCCTGACTTTC; D gene: NA; clone size: NA; CDR3 length: 15; J gene: TRBJ2-6; V gene: TRBV5-5
CDR3 protein: CASRGQAYGYTF; CDR3 DNA: TGTGCCAGCAGGGGACAGGCGTATGGCTACACCTTC; D gene: TRBD1; clone size: NA; CDR3 length: 12; J gene: TRBJ1-2; V gene: TRBV28
CDR3 protein: CASSFLTRETQYF; CDR3 DNA: TGCGCCAGCAGCTTTCTTACGCGGGAGACCCAGTACTTC; D gene: NA; clone size: NA; CDR3 length: 13; J gene: TRBJ2-5; V gene: TRBV5-1
CDR3 protein: CASTGTGVSTDTQYF; CDR3 DNA: TGTGCCAGCACTGGGACAGGGGTTAGCACAGATACGCAGTATTTT; D gene: TRBD1; clone size: NA; CDR3 length: 15; J gene: TRBJ2-3; V gene: TRBV6-6
CDR3 protein: CASSQPQGRANTGELFF; CDR3 DNA: TGTGCCAGCAGCCAACCCCAAGGGAGGGCGAACACCGGGGAGCTGTTTTTT; D gene: TRBD2; clone size: NA; CDR3 length: 17; J gene: TRBJ2-2; V gene: TRBV9
CDR3 protein: CASSLLQEQFF; CDR3 DNA: TGCGCCAGCAGCTTGTTGCAAGAGCAGTTCTTC; D gene: NA; clone size: few; CDR3 length: 11; J gene: TRBJ2-1; V gene: TRBV5-1
CDR3 protein: CASSFEIGRAGANVLTF; CDR3 DNA: TGTGCCAGCAGTTTCGAAATCGGACGAGCCGGGGCCAACGTCCTGACTTTC; D gene: NA; clone size: NA; CDR3 length: 17; J gene: TRBJ2-6; V gene: TRBV27
CDR3 protein: CASKYVRAGIMPQHF; CDR3 DNA: TGTGCCAGCAAATACGTCCGGGCAGGGATCATGCCCCAGCATTTT; D gene: NA; clone size: NA; CDR3 length: 15; J gene: TRBJ1-5; V gene: TRBV6-1
CDR3 protein: CASRVGRTGGYTF; CDR3 DNA: TGTGCCAGCAGGGTAGGGCGGACAGGGGGCTACACCTTC; D gene: TRBD1; clone size: NA; CDR3 length: 13; J gene: TRBJ1-2; V gene: TRBV6-9
CDR3 protein: CASSPQGGANVLTF; CDR3 DNA: TGTGCCAGCAGCCCCCAGGGCGGGGCCAACGTCCTGACTTTC; D gene: NA; clone size: NA; CDR3 length: 14; J gene: TRBJ2-6; V gene: TRBV7-2
CDR3 protein: CASSLRVFGEAFF; CDR3 DNA: TGCGCCAGCAGCCTGAGGGTATTTGGTGAAGCTTTCTTT; D gene: NA; clone size: once; CDR3 length: 13; J gene: TRBJ1-1; V gene: TRBV5-1
CDR3 protein: CASSLSTGNYGYTF; CDR3 DNA: TGTGCCAGCTCACTTTCGACAGGGAACTATGGCTACACCTTC; D gene: TRBD1; clone size: NA; CDR3 length: 14; J gene: TRBJ1-2; V gene: TRBV18
CDR3 protein: CASSRQGGGGELFF; CDR3 DNA: TGTGCCAGCAGCCGACAGGGAGGCGGCGGGGAGCTGTTTTTT; D gene: NA; clone size: NA; CDR3 length: 14; J gene: TRBJ2-2; V gene: TRBV6-5
CDR3 protein: CAWSVGSSYNEQFF; CDR3 DNA: TGTGCCTGGAGCGTTGGGAGCTCCTACAATGAGCAGTTCTTC; D gene: NA; clone size: NA; CDR3 length: 14; J gene: TRBJ2-1; V gene: TRBV30
CDR3 protein: CASSLGFLGRNTEAFF; CDR3 DNA: TGTGCCAGCAGCTTAGGGTTTTTAGGGAGGAACACTGAAGCTTTCTTT; D gene: NA; clone size: once; CDR3 length: 16; J gene: TRBJ1-1; V gene: TRBV7-2
CDR3 protein: CASNVDRLYGYTF; CDR3 DNA: TGTGCCAGCAACGTCGACAGACTCTATGGCTACACCTTC; D gene: NA; clone size: NA; CDR3 length: 13; J gene: TRBJ1-2; V gene: TRBV2
CDR3 protein: CASSSRGQGSAYGYTF; CDR3 DNA: TGTGCCAGCAGCTCTAGGGGACAGGGCTCTGCCTATGGCTACACCTTC; D gene: TRBD1; clone size: NA; CDR3 length: 16; J gene: TRBJ1-2; V gene: TRBV7-9